This T cell receptor (beta chain) was sequenced for a study of T cells in Graves' hyperthyroidism and ophthalmopathy. Per germline, CDR1 MNHEY and CDR2 SVGEGT. This CDR3 is 18 amino acids long. V shed 7 bases, J shed 2 bases, and the junction held 12 bases outside the gene matches. TCR beta CDR3 regions were amplified from RNA transcripts. The TCR CDR3 was amplified in a first-round RT-PCR using the HTBI primer set. TCRdb re-called the multiplex PCR reads with MiXCR, one entry per CDR3 protein. The sample shows 300,000 to 350,000 distinct CDR3 sequences, 15% to 20% of them seen only once. The sample holds many counts of this clonotype.

This TCR derives from a woman in her thirties or forties with Graves' ophthalmopathy. J is TRBJ2-7 and V is TRBV6-2 or TRBV6-3, with 15 bases lining up with TRBD2. Sequenced sample: blood. The CDR3 region is CASKPLGLAGGMAYEQYF. CDR3 sequence (DNA): TGTGCCAGCAAACCCCTGGGACTAGCGGGAGGTATGGCCTACGAGCAGTACTTC.